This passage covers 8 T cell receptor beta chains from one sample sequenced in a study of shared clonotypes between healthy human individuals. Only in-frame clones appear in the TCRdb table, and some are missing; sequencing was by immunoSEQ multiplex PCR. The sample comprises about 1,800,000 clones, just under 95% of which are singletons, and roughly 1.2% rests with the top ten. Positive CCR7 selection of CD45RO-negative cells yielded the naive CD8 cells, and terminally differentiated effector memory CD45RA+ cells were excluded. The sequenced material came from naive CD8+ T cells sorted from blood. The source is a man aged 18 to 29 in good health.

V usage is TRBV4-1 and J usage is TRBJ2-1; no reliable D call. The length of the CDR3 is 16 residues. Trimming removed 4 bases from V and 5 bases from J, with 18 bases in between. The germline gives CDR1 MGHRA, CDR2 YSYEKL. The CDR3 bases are TGCGCCAGCAGCCGATTTACGACCGGGCCAAACAATGAGCAGTTCTTC. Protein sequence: CASSRFTTGPNNEQFF.

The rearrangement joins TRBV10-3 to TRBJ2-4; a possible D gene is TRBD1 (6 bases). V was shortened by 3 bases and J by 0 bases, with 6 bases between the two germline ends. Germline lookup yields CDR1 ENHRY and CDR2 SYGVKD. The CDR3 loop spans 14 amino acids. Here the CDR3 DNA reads TGTGCCATCAGTGAACAGGGAGCCAAAAACATTCAGTACTTC. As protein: CAISEQGAKNIQYF.

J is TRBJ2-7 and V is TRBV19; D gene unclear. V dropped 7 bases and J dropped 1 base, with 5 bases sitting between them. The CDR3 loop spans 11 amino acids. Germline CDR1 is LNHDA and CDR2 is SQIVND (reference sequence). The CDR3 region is CASTDSYEQYF. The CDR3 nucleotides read TGTGCCAGTACGGATTCCTACGAGCAGTACTTC. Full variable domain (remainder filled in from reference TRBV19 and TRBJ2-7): DGGITQSPKYLFRKEGQNVTLSCEQNLNHDAMYWYRQDPGQGLRLIYYSQIVNDFQKGDIAEGYSVSREKKESFPLTVTSAQKNPTAFYLCASTDSYEQYFGPGTRLTVT.

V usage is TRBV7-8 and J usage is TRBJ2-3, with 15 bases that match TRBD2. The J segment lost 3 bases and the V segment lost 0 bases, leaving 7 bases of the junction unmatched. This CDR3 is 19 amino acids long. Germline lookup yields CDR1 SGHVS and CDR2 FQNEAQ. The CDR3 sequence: CASSLALSGTSGRTDTQYF. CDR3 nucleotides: TGTGCCAGCAGCTTAGCGCTGTCGGGGACTAGCGGGAGGACAGATACGCAGTATTTT.

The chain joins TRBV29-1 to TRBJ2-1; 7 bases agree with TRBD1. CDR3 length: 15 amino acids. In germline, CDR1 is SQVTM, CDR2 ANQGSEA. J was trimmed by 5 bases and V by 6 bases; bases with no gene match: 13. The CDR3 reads CSVELGQLLDNEQFF. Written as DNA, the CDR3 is TGCAGCGTAGAATTGGGACAGCTTCTTGACAATGAGCAGTTCTTC.

DNA for the CDR3: TGCGCCAGCAGCTTGACCCGAGGACAGGGTACAAATGAAAAACTGTTTTTT. Its translation is CASSLTRGQGTNEKLFF. This sequence joins TRBV5-1 and TRBJ1-4; TRBD1 matches at 8 bases. CDR1 SGHRS and CDR2 YFSETQ come from the germline V gene. The V gene end was trimmed by 1 base and the J gene end by 5 bases; junction bases not matched to a gene: 10. The CDR3 length is 17 residues.

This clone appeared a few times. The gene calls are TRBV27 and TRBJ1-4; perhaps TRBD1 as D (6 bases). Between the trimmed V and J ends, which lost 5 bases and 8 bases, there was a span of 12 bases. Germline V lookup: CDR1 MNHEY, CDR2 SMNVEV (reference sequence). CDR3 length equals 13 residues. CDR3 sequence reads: CASSPGTLEKLFF. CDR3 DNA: TGTGCCAGCAGTCCCGGGACACTCGAAAAACTGTTTTTT.

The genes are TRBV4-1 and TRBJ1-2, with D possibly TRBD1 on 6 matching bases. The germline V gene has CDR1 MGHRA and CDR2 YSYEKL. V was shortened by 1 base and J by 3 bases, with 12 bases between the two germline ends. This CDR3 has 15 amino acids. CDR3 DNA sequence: TGCGCCAGCAGCCAAGGAGGTGGGGGCGACTATGGCTACACCTTC. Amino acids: CASSQGGGGDYGYTF.